This section outlines one T cell receptor beta chain sequence together with its context. Its antigen is not known. Each CDR3 protein gets one entry after TCRdb re-called the 5' RACE reads with MiXCR. Among more than 350,000 distinct CDR3 sequences, 9% were seen once, and the ten largest hold 8.5% to 10%. The source of the sample is a study of identical twins. The study, taken as a whole, reports: Weaker excess sharing between twins was seen in beta out-of-frame sequences. The study found that models underestimated out-of-frame TCR alpha sharing in monozygotic twins.

With 5 bases clipped from V and 4 bases from J, the junction kept 8 bases outside the gene matches. CDR3 length: 15 residues. CDR1 and CDR2 from the germline V gene are LNHDA and SQIVND (reference sequence). J is TRBJ2-1 and V is TRBV19; 7 bases are shared with TRBD2. This receptor was taken from a woman in her forties or fifties in good health. Sequencing used naive T cells sorted from blood. CDR3 bases: TGTGCCAGTAGTCCCCAAGCGGGAAATTACAATGAGCAGTTCTTC. It encodes CASSPQAGNYNEQFF.